One sample yielded the 8 T cell receptor beta chains listed below, sequenced in a study of human T cells and chemical hapten exposure. Time point in this sample: pre-sensitization, week 0. Treatment here: therapeutic diphenylcyclopropenone sensitization with weekly scalp DPC. Each CDR3 protein is one row after TCRdb ran MiXCR on the RACE reads. The table has around 110,000 distinct CDR3 sequences, around 12% seen once. This material consisted of whole blood, taken in connection with sensitization to the hapten diphenylcyclopropenone (DPC). The receptors were gathered from a woman aged 50 to 60 with alopecia areata. Some clones in this sample may be carry-over from other donors' samples.

This clonotype was observed a few times. The rearrangement joins TRBV6-4 to TRBJ2-3; D not certain. Trimming removed 6 bases from V and 5 bases from J, with 18 bases in between. Germline assignment: CDR1 MRHNA and CDR2 SNTAGT. This CDR3 is built from 15 residues. The CDR3 here is CASSPEVQRQDTQYF. CDR3 sequence (DNA): TGTGCCAGCAGCCCTGAGGTACAGCGTCAAGATACGCAGTATTTT.

This sequence joins TRBV5-4 and TRBJ2-3; 12 bases are a match to TRBD2. The CDR3 spans 15 residues. V trimming: 5 bases; J trimming: 6 bases; junction bases outside the gene matches: 7. CDR1 and CDR2 (germline): SGHNT, YYREEE (reference sequence). The CDR3 region is CASRAGLAGTDTQYF. The CDR3 nucleotides are TGTGCCAGCAGGGCTGGACTAGCGGGAACGGATACGCAGTATTTT.

In this sample, this clonotype turned up a few times. V usage is TRBV28 and J usage is TRBJ2-1; 9 bases fit TRBD1. V gave up 2 bases and J gave up 8 bases; unmatched junction bases: 10. There are 16 residues in the CDR3. Germline V gives CDR1 MDHEN, CDR2 SYDVKM. CDR3 in DNA: TGTGCCAGCAGTTTAGTATGGGGACAGGGCGCATATGAGCAGTTCTTC. This gives the protein CASSLVWGQGAYEQFF.

This clonotype was seen only a few times. The chain carries TRBV6-2 or TRBV6-3 and TRBJ2-1; D ambiguous. The CDR3 extends over 13 amino acids. Germline assignment: CDR1 MNHEY and CDR2 SVGEGT. Trimming left V 0 bases short and J 4 bases short, with 4 bases between. CDR3: CASSYSWYNEQFF. CDR3 coding DNA: TGTGCCAGCAGTTACTCATGGTACAATGAGCAGTTCTTC.

In DNA, the CDR3 is TGTGCCAGCAGCTGTTACGGGAATGAGCAGTTCTTC. This encodes CASSCYGNEQFF. This chain links TRBV12-3 or TRBV12-4 with TRBJ2-1; no firm D call. V was trimmed by 6 bases and J by 7 bases, leaving 10 bases between them. This CDR3 spans 12 amino acids.

This clonotype was counted at least ten times. One junction end does not reproduce the germline sequence, and a read error may be involved. The rearrangement joins TRBV11-2 to TRBJ2-4; 10 bases line up with TRBD2. CDR3 size: 13 residues. Germline V lookup: CDR1 SGHAT, CDR2 FQNNGV. CDR3: CASSLAGGNIQYF. The DNA for the CDR3 is TGTGCCAGCAGTTTAGCGGGAGGAAACATTCAGTACTTC.

Ten or more counts support this clonotype. The chain is built from TRBV7-9 and TRBJ2-1; a possible D gene is TRBD1 (6 bases). Trimming removed 0 bases from V and 5 bases from J, with 11 bases in between. This CDR3 spans 15 amino acids. Looked up from germline, CDR1 is SEHNR and CDR2 is FQNEAQ (reference sequence). CDR3 nucleotides: TGTGCCAGCAGCTTAGCGGTACAGGGAAACAATGAGCAGTTCTTC. Protein product: CASSLAVQGNNEQFF.

V and J are TRBV20-1 and TRBJ2-7; 10 bases fit TRBD2. V lost 1 base to trimming and J lost 3 bases; unmatched junction nucleotides: 0. The CDR3 loop spans 13 amino acids. Germline V lookup: CDR1 DFQATT, CDR2 SNEGSKA (reference sequence). CDR3 nucleotides: TGCAGTGCTAGAGGGACTAGCGGCTACGAGCAGTACTTC. It is translated as CSARGTSGYEQYF.